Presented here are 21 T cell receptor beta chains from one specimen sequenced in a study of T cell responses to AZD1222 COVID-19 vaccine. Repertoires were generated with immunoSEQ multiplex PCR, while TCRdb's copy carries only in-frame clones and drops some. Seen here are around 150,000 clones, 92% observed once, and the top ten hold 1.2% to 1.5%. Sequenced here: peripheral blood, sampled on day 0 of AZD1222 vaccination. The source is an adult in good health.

CDR3 amino acids: CASSPPSAGNTIYF. CDR3 bases: TGTGCCAGCTCACCACCTTCGGCGGGAAACACCATATATTTT. The V and J genes are TRBV18 and TRBJ1-3; D ambiguous. The CDR3 is 14 amino acids. In germline, CDR1 is KGHSH, CDR2 LQKENI. The V and J ends lost 0 bases and 4 bases respectively, with 7 bases between them. Variable domain in full (rest from reference TRBV18 and TRBJ1-3): NAGVMQNPRHLVRRRGQEARLRCSPMKGHSHVYWYRQLPEEGLKFMVYLQKENIIDESGMPKERFSAEFPKEGPSILRIQQVVRGDSAAYFCASSPPSAGNTIYFGEGSWLTVV.

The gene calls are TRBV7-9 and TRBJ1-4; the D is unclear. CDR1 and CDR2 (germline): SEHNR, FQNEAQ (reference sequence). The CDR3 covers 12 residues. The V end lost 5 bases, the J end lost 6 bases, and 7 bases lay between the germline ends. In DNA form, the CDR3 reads TGTGCCAGCAGCCTCCCCCATGAAAAACTGTTTTTT. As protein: CASSLPHEKLFF.

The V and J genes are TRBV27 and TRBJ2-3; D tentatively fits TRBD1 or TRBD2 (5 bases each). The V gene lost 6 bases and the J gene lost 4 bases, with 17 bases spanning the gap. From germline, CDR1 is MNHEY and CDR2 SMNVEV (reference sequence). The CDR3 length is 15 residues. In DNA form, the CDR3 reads TGTGCCAGCAGAAAAGACTGGGGACGCCCAGATACGCAGTATTTT. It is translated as CASRKDWGRPDTQYF.

The CDR3 DNA follows: TGTGCCAGCAGCCAATCAGGGGGTAACTATGGCTACACCTTC. Protein product: CASSQSGGNYGYTF. J is TRBJ1-2 and V is TRBV28, with 7 bases matching TRBD1. With V trimmed by 6 bases and J by 1 base, 5 bases remained unmatched. The V gene's germline CDR1 is MDHEN and CDR2 SYDVKM. The CDR3 consists of 14 residues.

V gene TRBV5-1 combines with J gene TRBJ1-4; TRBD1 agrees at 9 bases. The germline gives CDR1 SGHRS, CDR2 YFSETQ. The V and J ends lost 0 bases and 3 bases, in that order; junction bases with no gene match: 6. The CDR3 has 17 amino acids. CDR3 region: CASSLGTGASPNEKLFF. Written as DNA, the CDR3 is TGCGCCAGCAGCTTGGGGACAGGGGCTAGTCCTAATGAAAAACTGTTTTTT.

The CDR3 region is CASRPGGKVDEQYF. CDR3 bases: TGTGCCAGCAGGCCCGGTGGGAAGGTTGACGAGCAGTACTTC. The chain has TRBV28 and TRBJ2-7; D unclear. The germline V and J ends were trimmed by 6 bases and 5 bases, with 17 bases remaining between them. Germline assignment: CDR1 MDHEN and CDR2 SYDVKM. The length of the CDR3 is 14 residues.

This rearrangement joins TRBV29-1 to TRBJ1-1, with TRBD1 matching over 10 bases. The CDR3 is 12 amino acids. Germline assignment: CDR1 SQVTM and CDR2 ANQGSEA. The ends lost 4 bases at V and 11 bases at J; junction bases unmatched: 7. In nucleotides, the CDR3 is TGCAGCGTTGGGTTCGAGGACAGGGGGGCTTTCTTT. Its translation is CSVGFEDRGAFF. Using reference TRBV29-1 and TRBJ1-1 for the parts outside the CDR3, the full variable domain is SAVISQKPSRDICQRGTSLTIQCQVDSQVTMMFWYRQQPGQSLTLIATANQGSEATYESGFVIDKFPISRPNLTFSTLTVSNMSPEDSSIYLCSVGFEDRGAFFGQGTRLTVV.

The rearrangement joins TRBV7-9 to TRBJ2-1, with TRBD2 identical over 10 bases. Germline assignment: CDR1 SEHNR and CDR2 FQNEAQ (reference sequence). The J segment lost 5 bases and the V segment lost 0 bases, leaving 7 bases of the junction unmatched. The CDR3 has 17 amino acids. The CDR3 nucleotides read TGTGCCAGCAGCTTAGCGATAAGGACTAGCGGAGACAATGAGCAGTTCTTC. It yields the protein CASSLAIRTSGDNEQFF.

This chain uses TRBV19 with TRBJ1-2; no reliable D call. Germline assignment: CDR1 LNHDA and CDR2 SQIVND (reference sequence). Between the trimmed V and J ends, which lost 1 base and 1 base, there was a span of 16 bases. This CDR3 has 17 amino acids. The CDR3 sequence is CASSIGDSRADNYGYTF. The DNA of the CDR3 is TGTGCCAGTAGTATAGGGGATTCCCGAGCAGATAACTATGGCTACACCTTC.

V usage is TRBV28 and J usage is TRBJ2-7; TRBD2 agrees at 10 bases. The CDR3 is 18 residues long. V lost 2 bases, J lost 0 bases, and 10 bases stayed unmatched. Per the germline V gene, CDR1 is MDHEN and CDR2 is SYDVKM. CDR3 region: CASSLREREGLSSYEQYF. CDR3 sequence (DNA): TGTGCCAGCAGTTTACGGGAGCGGGAGGGCCTTAGCTCCTACGAGCAGTACTTC.

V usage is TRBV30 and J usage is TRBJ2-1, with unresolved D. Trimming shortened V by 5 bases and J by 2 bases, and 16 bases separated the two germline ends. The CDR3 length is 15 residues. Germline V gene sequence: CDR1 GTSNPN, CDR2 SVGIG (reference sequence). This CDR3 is CAWRIREVTYNEQFF. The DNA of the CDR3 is TGTGCCTGGCGAATAAGGGAAGTGACCTACAATGAGCAGTTCTTC.

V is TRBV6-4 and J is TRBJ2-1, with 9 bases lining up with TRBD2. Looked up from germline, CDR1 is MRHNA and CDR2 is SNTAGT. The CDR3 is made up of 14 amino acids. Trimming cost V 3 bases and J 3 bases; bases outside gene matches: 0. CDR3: CASSERGGYNEQFF. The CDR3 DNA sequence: TGTGCCAGCAGTGAGCGGGGGGGCTACAATGAGCAGTTCTTC.

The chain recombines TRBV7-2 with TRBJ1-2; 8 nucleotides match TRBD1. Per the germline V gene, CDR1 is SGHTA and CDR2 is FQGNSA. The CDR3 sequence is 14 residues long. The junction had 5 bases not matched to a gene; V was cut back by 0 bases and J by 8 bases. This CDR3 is CASSLAGRGHGYTF. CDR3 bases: TGTGCCAGCAGCTTAGCGGGCAGGGGGCACGGCTACACCTTC.

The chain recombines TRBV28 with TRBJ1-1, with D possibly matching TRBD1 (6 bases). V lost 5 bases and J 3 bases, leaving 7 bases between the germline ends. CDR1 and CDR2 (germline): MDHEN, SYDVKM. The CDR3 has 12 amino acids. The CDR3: CASSRGYTEAFF. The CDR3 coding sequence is TGTGCCAGCAGTAGGGGGTACACTGAAGCTTTCTTT.

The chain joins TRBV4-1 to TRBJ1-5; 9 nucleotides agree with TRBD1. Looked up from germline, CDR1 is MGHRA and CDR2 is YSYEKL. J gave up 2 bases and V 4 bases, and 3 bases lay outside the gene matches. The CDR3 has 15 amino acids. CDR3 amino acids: CASSPQGAGNQPQHF. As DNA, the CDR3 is TGCGCCAGCAGCCCACAGGGGGCGGGCAATCAGCCCCAGCATTTT.

The CDR3 region is CAWSVWDRAYEQYF. The CDR3 DNA sequence: TGTGCCTGGAGTGTATGGGACAGGGCCTACGAGCAGTACTTC. This rearrangement joins TRBV30 to TRBJ2-7; 9 nucleotides line up with TRBD1. V shed 0 bases and J 2 bases; nucleotides not matched to a gene: 2. Germline V gene lookup returns CDR1 GTSNPN and CDR2 SVGIG (reference sequence). This CDR3 is built from 14 residues.

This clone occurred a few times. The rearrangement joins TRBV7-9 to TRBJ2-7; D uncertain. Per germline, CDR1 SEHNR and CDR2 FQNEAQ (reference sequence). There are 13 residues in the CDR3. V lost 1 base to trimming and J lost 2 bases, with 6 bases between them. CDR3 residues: CASSLDPAYEQYF. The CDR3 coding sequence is TGTGCCAGCAGCTTAGACCCGGCCTACGAGCAGTACTTC.

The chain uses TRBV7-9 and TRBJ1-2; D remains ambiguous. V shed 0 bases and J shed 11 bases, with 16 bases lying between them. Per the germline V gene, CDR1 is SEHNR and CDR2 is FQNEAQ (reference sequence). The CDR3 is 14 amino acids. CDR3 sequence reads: CASSLAAAWTDYTF. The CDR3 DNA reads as TGTGCCAGCAGCTTAGCGGCAGCATGGACGGATTACACCTTC.

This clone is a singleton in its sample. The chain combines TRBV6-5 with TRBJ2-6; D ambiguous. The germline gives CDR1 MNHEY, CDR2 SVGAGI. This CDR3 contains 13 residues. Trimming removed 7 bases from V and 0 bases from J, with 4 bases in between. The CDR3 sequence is CASNLSGANVLTF. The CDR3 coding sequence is TGTGCCAGCAATCTCTCTGGGGCCAACGTCCTGACTTTC.

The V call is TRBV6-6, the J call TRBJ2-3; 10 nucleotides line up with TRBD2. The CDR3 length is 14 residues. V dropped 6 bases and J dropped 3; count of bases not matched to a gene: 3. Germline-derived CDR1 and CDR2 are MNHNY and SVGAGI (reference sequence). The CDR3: CASSSSGGTDTQYF. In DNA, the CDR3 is TGTGCCAGCAGCAGTAGCGGGGGGACAGATACGCAGTATTTT.

The CDR3 DNA reads TGTGCCAGTAGTCAGCGCATGGGCACTGAAGCTTTCTTT. It yields the protein CASSQRMGTEAFF. This chain connects TRBV19 to TRBJ1-1; no clear D gene. V was pared by 5 bases and J by 4 bases, with 11 bases between. CDR1 is LNHDA, CDR2 SQIVND, per germline (reference sequence). CDR3 size: 13 residues. The entire variable domain, with the rest obtained from reference TRBV19 and TRBJ1-1, is as follows: DGGITQSPKYLFRKEGQNVTLSCEQNLNHDAMYWYRQDPGQGLRLIYYSQIVNDFQKGDIAEGYSVSREKKESFPLTVTSAQKNPTAFYLCASSQRMGTEAFFGQGTRLTVV.